Listed below are T cell receptor beta chains from one sample, sequenced in a study of Ad26.COV2.S vaccination and SARS-CoV-2 variants. Repertoires were generated with immunoSEQ multiplex PCR, while TCRdb's copy carries only in-frame clones and drops some. This sample has 430,000 or so clones, with 89% found just once. Sequenced here: peripheral blood, sampled in a trial of Ad26.COV2.S vaccine versus placebo. The receptors derive from a person between 18 and 65 years old who received the Ad26.COV2.S COVID-19 vaccine or a placebo. The CDR3 runs from the conserved cysteine through the conserved F or W. A D gene is named only where the DNA matches it firmly. Some rows have no size entry. The others give once, few or many, or a class for an expanded clone.

size	D	length	V	J	DNA	CDR3
-	-	13	TRBV10-3	TRBJ2-7	TGTGCCATCAGTGGGCAGGGCCTGGGCGAGCAGTACTTC	CAISGQGLGEQYF
-	TRBD1	13	TRBV29-1	TRBJ1-1	TGCAGCGTTGTAACGACAGGGGTTACTGAAGCTTTCTTT	CSVVTTGVTEAFF
-	-	15	TRBV2	TRBJ2-7	TGTGCCAGCAGTCCTAGGCCGGGACCACCGTACGAGCAGTACTTC	CASSPRPGPPYEQYF
-	-	12	TRBV7-3	TRBJ1-2	TGTGCCAGCAGCGTGCAGGGTGAGGGCTACACCTTC	CASSVQGEGYTF
-	TRBD2	17	TRBV5-1	TRBJ2-1	TGCGCCAGCAGCCCCTGGACTAGCGGGAGTCTTTTGAATGAGCAGTTCTTC	CASSPWTSGSLLNEQFF
-	-	14	TRBV4-3	TRBJ1-2	TGCGCCAGCAGCCAAGACGCCAGGGACTATGGCTACACCTTC	CASSQDARDYGYTF
once	TRBD2	14	TRBV29-1	TRBJ2-3	TGCAGCGTTGACTGGGGACTAGCGGGGGATACGCAGTATTTT	CSVDWGLAGDTQYF
once	-	13	TRBV5-6	TRBJ1-1	TGTGCCAGCAGCTTTTGGAGAGGTCCTGAAGCTTTCTTT	CASSFWRGPEAFF
once	-	15	TRBV5-1	TRBJ2-7	TGCGCCAGCAGCCCCTTAGGGGGTAGCTCCTACGAGCAGTACTTC	CASSPLGGSSYEQYF
-	-	13	TRBV2	TRBJ2-3	TGTGCCAGCAGTCCTATAGGGACAAATACGCAGTATTTT	CASSPIGTNTQYF
-	-	14	TRBV18	TRBJ2-1	TGTGCCAGCTCACCGCGACTAGTGGTCGATGAGCAGTTCTTC	CASSPRLVVDEQFF
-	-	15	TRBV7-2	TRBJ2-3	TGTGCCAGCAGCTTTAGGGGCCGTTTCACAGATACGCAGTATTTT	CASSFRGRFTDTQYF
once	-	15	TRBV29-1	TRBJ2-2	TGCAGCGTAGCTGATTTAGGGACACACACCGGGGAGCTGTTTTTT	CSVADLGTHTGELFF
-	-	16	TRBV2	TRBJ1-1	TGTGCCAGCAGTGAAAAAAAGGGAGTCATGAACACTGAAGCTTTCTTT	CASSEKKGVMNTEAFF
-	-	14	TRBV6-4	TRBJ1-1	TGTGCCAGCTCATGGGGGGAGGGAAGCACTGAAGCTTTCTTT	CASSWGEGSTEAFF
-	TRBD1	12	TRBV15	TRBJ1-2	TGTGCCACGGGCCGGGGACAGTATGGCTACACCTTC	CATGRGQYGYTF
-	TRBD2	18	TRBV28	TRBJ2-1	TGTGCCAGCAGTTCCTTTACCGCGGGGCGGGAGCCCTACAATGAGCAGTTCTTC	CASSSFTAGREPYNEQFF
once	-	20	TRBV4-1	TRBJ2-5	TGCGCCAGCAGCCAAGATCGAGTTTTAGTGTCGGGCTTCGGCCCAGAGACCCAGTACTTC	CASSQDRVLVSGFGPETQYF
-	TRBD1	14	TRBV7-9	TRBJ1-4	TGTGCCAGCAGCTCGGACAGGGGGAACGAAAAACTGTTTTTT	CASSSDRGNEKLFF
-	-	13	TRBV7-9	TRBJ2-3	TGTGCCAGCAGCTTGGGGTTCGCAGATACGCAGTATTTT	CASSLGFADTQYF
-	-	15	TRBV7-8	TRBJ2-1	TGTGCCAGCAGGGCGGGACGGGGGCCCGGGAATGAGCAGTTCTTC	CASRAGRGPGNEQFF
-	TRBD1	14	TRBV9	TRBJ2-2	TGTGCCAGCAGCAGGGGGCACGACACCGGGGAGCTGTTTTTT	CASSRGHDTGELFF
-	-	12	TRBV2	TRBJ2-3	TGTGCCATTGAAACTAGCACAGATACGCAGTATTTT	CAIETSTDTQYF
few	TRBD1	14	TRBV6-5	TRBJ1-2	TGTGCCAGCAGCCGGGACAGGGCTAGCTATGGCTACACCTTC	CASSRDRASYGYTF
few	TRBD1	13	TRBV4-3	TRBJ1-1	TGCGCCAGCAGCCTACAGGGGTTCACTGAAGCTTTCTTT	CASSLQGFTEAFF
-	-	13	TRBV19	TRBJ1-2	TGTGCCAGTGAGAGCAGGTTCAACTATGGCTACACCTTC	CASESRFNYGYTF
-	-	18	TRBV2	TRBJ1-4	TGTGCCAGCAGTGAATTTCGGCAGGGGCTTAAGGATAGGGAAAAACTGTTTTTT	CASSEFRQGLKDREKLFF
-	TRBD1	15	TRBV5-1	TRBJ1-4	TGCGCCAGCAGCCGGGACAGGGACATTAATGAAAAACTGTTTTTT	CASSRDRDINEKLFF
-	-	15	TRBV5-8	TRBJ1-4	TGTGCCAGCAGCTTGGAAGACAGAGATAATGAAAAACTGTTTTTT	CASSLEDRDNEKLFF
once	-	15	TRBV4-2	TRBJ2-7	TGTGCCAGCAGCCAAGTGTCGACGGTGACCTACGAGCAGTACTTC	CASSQVSTVTYEQYF
-	TRBD1	19	TRBV7-2	TRBJ2-3	TGTGCCAGCAGCTTATCCGGGACAGGCCCGTTATTACATCCCCGCTCCGGGTATTTT	CASSLSGTGPLLHPRSGYF
-	TRBD1	17	TRBV11-2	TRBJ2-6	TGTGCCAGCAGCCCGTTAGGGGGCGGCCCTGGGGCCAACGTCCTGACTTTC	CASSPLGGGPGANVLTF
-	-	14	TRBV19	TRBJ1-1	TGTGCCAGTACCACACTCGGACCCGGCGCTGAAGCTTTCTTT	CASTTLGPGAEAFF
-	-	15	TRBV2	TRBJ1-5	TGTGCCAGCAGTGTGGAATCAGGAGGTAATCAGCCCCAGCATTTT	CASSVESGGNQPQHF
-	-	13	TRBV30	TRBJ2-2	TGTGCCTGGGGTACAGGTTTAACCGGGGAGCTGTTTTTT	CAWGTGLTGELFF
once	TRBD2	16	TRBV2	TRBJ2-2	TGTGCCAGCAGTGACCTAGCGGGGGGGCTCTCCGGGGAGCTGTTTTTT	CASSDLAGGLSGELFF
few	-	14	TRBV2	TRBJ2-7	TGTGCCAGCAGCCGGGTCAGGGGAGGGTACGAGCAGTACTTC	CASSRVRGGYEQYF
once	-	15	TRBV7-3	TRBJ2-1	TGTGCCAGCAGCCTACCTGACAGGCTCGGTGATGAGCAGTTCTTC	CASSLPDRLGDEQFF
-	TRBD2	15	TRBV18	TRBJ2-3	TGTGCCAGCTCGCAAGGACTAGCGGGCACAGATACGCAGTATTTT	CASSQGLAGTDTQYF
-	-	13	TRBV7-2	TRBJ1-2	TGTGCCAGCACCTTCCAAATACAAAGGGGCTACACCTTC	CASTFQIQRGYTF
-	-	15	TRBV6-5	TRBJ2-3	TGTGCCAGCAGTTACGACCGAACTACCACAGATACGCAGTATTTT	CASSYDRTTTDTQYF
-	-	13	TRBV25-1	TRBJ1-1	TGTGCCAGCAGTGAATTTGGGAACACTGAAGCTTTCTTT	CASSEFGNTEAFF
-	-	12	TRBV6-5	TRBJ1-2	TGTGCCAGCAGGACAAACAGCTATGGCTACACCTTC	CASRTNSYGYTF
-	TRBD1	17	TRBV28	TRBJ1-4	TGTGCCAGCAGTTTATTGGGACAGCTGGTTGAGTGGGAAAAACTGTTTTTT	CASSLLGQLVEWEKLFF
-	-	13	TRBV10-3	TRBJ2-5	TGTGCCATCAGTGGAAGGGGCGCAGAGACCCAGTACTTC	CAISGRGAETQYF
-	TRBD1	15	TRBV6-5	TRBJ2-2	TGTGCCAGCAGATCGACAGGGGATTTCACCGGGGAGCTGTTTTTT	CASRSTGDFTGELFF
-	TRBD1	14	TRBV11-2	TRBJ2-5	TGTGCCAGCAGCTCCTGGACAGGGAGGGAGACCCAGTACTTC	CASSSWTGRETQYF
-	TRBD1	16	TRBV19	TRBJ2-3	TGTGCCAGTAAAGAGTTATCCGGGACAGGGGCAGATACGCAGTATTTT	CASKELSGTGADTQYF
-	TRBD2	15	TRBV7-7	TRBJ2-1	TGTGCTAGCAGCTTAAGCGGGGCAGCCTACAATGAGCAGTTCTTC	CASSLSGAAYNEQFF
-	TRBD2	15	TRBV9	TRBJ2-3	TGTGCCAGCAGCGTAGTGGCTAGCGGGGCAGATACGCAGTATTTT	CASSVVASGADTQYF
-	-	11	TRBV20-1	TRBJ2-3	TGCAGTGCCTATAAGGGAGATACGCAGTATTTT	CSAYKGDTQYF
-	-	16	TRBV4-1	TRBJ2-1	TGCGCCAGCAGCCAGCCGCGCGGCCCCTCCTACAATGAGCAGTTCTTC	CASSQPRGPSYNEQFF